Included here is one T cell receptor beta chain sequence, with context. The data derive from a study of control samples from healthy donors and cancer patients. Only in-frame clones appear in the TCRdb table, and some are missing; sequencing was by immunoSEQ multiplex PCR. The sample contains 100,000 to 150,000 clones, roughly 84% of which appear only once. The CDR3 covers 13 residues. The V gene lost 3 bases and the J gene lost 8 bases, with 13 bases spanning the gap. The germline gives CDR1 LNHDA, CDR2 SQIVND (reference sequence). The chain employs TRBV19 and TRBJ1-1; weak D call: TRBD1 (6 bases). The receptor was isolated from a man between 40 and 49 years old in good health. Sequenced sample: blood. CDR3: CASSITGKGEAFF. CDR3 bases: TGTGCCAGTAGTATCACAGGGAAAGGGGAAGCTTTCTTT.